The rows below give T cell receptor beta chains drawn from one sample of a study of OX40 agonist ivuxolimab in advanced cancers. Here immunoSEQ multiplex PCR was the method, and the copy in TCRdb shows in-frame clones only, minus some. The table shows 25,000 to 30,000 clones, with 65% to 90% occurring only once. The material was CD4+ or CD8+ T cells sorted from blood, obtained in a trial of the OX40 agonist ivuxolimab. These receptors all stem from an adult with an advanced solid tumor such as melanoma, head and neck, liver or kidney cancer. Both conserved end residues are part of each CDR3. Fields, in order: CDR3 DNA, CDR3 protein, clone size, J gene, V gene, D gene. A D gene is named only where the DNA matches it firmly. Some rows have no size entry. The others give once, few or many, or a class for an expanded clone.

CDR3 DNA: TGCGCCAGCAGCCAAGGGACTAGCGGGGGCTCTGGGGCCAACGTCCTGACTTTC; CDR3 protein: CASSQGTSGGSGANVLTF; clone size: -; J gene: TRBJ2-6; V gene: TRBV4-3; D gene: TRBD2
CDR3 DNA: TGTGCCAGCAGTTACTCGCTAGCGGCCTCCTACAATGAGCAGTTCTTC; CDR3 protein: CASSYSLAASYNEQFF; clone size: -; J gene: TRBJ2-1; V gene: TRBV6-5; D gene: TRBD2
CDR3 DNA: TGTGCCAGCAGTGAATTGGTCCACTCCCTCTCCTACGAGCAGTACTTC; CDR3 protein: CASSELVHSLSYEQYF; clone size: -; J gene: TRBJ2-7; V gene: TRBV6-1; D gene: -
CDR3 DNA: TGTGCCAGCAGTGAAGGTCTGGGACTGAGCTCCTACGAGCAGTACTTC; CDR3 protein: CASSEGLGLSSYEQYF; clone size: -; J gene: TRBJ2-7; V gene: TRBV6-1; D gene: -
CDR3 DNA: TGTGCCAGCAGGGTGGGTAGGGCCCTCGAGCAGTACTTC; CDR3 protein: CASRVGRALEQYF; clone size: -; J gene: TRBJ2-7; V gene: TRBV25-1; D gene: -
CDR3 DNA: TGTGCCAGCACGAGGGCGGAGCGGCCCTACGAGCAGTACTTC; CDR3 protein: CASTRAERPYEQYF; clone size: -; J gene: TRBJ2-7; V gene: TRBV9; D gene: -
CDR3 DNA: TGTGCCAGCAGCTTAGAGGCTCGAGGTGCCTACAATGAGCAGTTCTTC; CDR3 protein: CASSLEARGAYNEQFF; clone size: -; J gene: TRBJ2-1; V gene: TRBV7-8; D gene: -
CDR3 DNA: TGTGCCAGCAGCTCCCACGTTGGGTACGGTTCCTATAATTCACCCCTCCACTTT; CDR3 protein: CASSSHVGYGSYNSPLHF; clone size: -; J gene: TRBJ1-6; V gene: TRBV28; D gene: -
CDR3 DNA: TGTGCCACCAGCAGAGTCGGACTAGCGCGAGAGCAGTTCTTC; CDR3 protein: CATSRVGLAREQFF; clone size: -; J gene: TRBJ2-1; V gene: TRBV15; D gene: TRBD2
CDR3 DNA: TGTGCCAGCAGGCACCGGGACAGGGGTTACAATGAGCAGTTCTTC; CDR3 protein: CASRHRDRGYNEQFF; clone size: -; J gene: TRBJ2-1; V gene: TRBV11-2; D gene: TRBD1
CDR3 DNA: TGTGCCAGCAGTGAAGCAAGGAGAGATAATGAAAAACTGTTTTTT; CDR3 protein: CASSEARRDNEKLFF; clone size: -; J gene: TRBJ1-4; V gene: TRBV2; D gene: -
CDR3 DNA: TGTGCCAGCAGCCATATTTACTACCCGGGACAGCCCGACAATCAGCCCCAGCATTTT; CDR3 protein: CASSHIYYPGQPDNQPQHF; clone size: -; J gene: TRBJ1-5; V gene: TRBV2; D gene: TRBD1
CDR3 DNA: TGCGCCAGCAGCTGGAGGCCGGAAAATGAGCAGTTCTTC; CDR3 protein: CASSWRPENEQFF; clone size: -; J gene: TRBJ2-1; V gene: TRBV5-1; D gene: -
CDR3 DNA: TGTGCCCCCTGGTTTGGCCGCCAGGTGGGCGCTTTCTTT; CDR3 protein: CAPWFGRQVGAFF; clone size: -; J gene: TRBJ1-1; V gene: TRBV19; D gene: -
CDR3 DNA: TGTGCCATCAGTGAGTCGGTGGGACAGGCTGGGAATGAGCAGTTCTTC; CDR3 protein: CAISESVGQAGNEQFF; clone size: once; J gene: TRBJ2-1; V gene: TRBV10-3; D gene: TRBD1
CDR3 DNA: TGTGCCAGCAGTTTGTGGGGCTACACCTTC; CDR3 protein: CASSLWGYTF; clone size: -; J gene: TRBJ1-2; V gene: TRBV27; D gene: -
CDR3 DNA: TGTGCCAGCAGCCACCAATACGAGCAGTACTTC; CDR3 protein: CASSHQYEQYF; clone size: -; J gene: TRBJ2-7; V gene: TRBV16; D gene: -
CDR3 DNA: TGTGCCAGCAGCTCAGGGGACGAGCAGTACTTC; CDR3 protein: CASSSGDEQYF; clone size: -; J gene: TRBJ2-7; V gene: TRBV5-4; D gene: -
CDR3 DNA: TGTGCCAGCAGTGAAACTAGGGCTAGCGGGAGCAATGAGCAGTTCTTC; CDR3 protein: CASSETRASGSNEQFF; clone size: -; J gene: TRBJ2-1; V gene: TRBV6-4; D gene: TRBD2
CDR3 DNA: TGTGCCAGCAGCCGGACAGGGGGCATAGATACGCAGTATTTT; CDR3 protein: CASSRTGGIDTQYF; clone size: -; J gene: TRBJ2-3; V gene: TRBV9; D gene: TRBD1
CDR3 DNA: TGTGCCAGCAGCCAGGGAGCAGGGGGCTCCTACGAGCAGTACTTC; CDR3 protein: CASSQGAGGSYEQYF; clone size: -; J gene: TRBJ2-7; V gene: TRBV7-6; D gene: TRBD1
CDR3 DNA: TGCGCCAGCAGCTCAAGAACAGGGGGCGGAAGGAACACTGAAGCTTTCTTT; CDR3 protein: CASSSRTGGGRNTEAFF; clone size: -; J gene: TRBJ1-1; V gene: TRBV5-1; D gene: TRBD1
CDR3 DNA: TGTGCCACCAGTGGACGCGCGTTAGATACGCAGTATTTT; CDR3 protein: CATSGRALDTQYF; clone size: once; J gene: TRBJ2-3; V gene: TRBV15; D gene: -
CDR3 DNA: TGTGCCAGCAGCGCTTCTAGCGGGGGGGCAGGGGATACGCAGTATTTT; CDR3 protein: CASSASSGGAGDTQYF; clone size: -; J gene: TRBJ2-3; V gene: TRBV9; D gene: TRBD2
CDR3 DNA: TGTGCCAGCAGCTTAGGCATGAACACTGAAGCTTTCTTT; CDR3 protein: CASSLGMNTEAFF; clone size: -; J gene: TRBJ1-1; V gene: TRBV7-6; D gene: -
CDR3 DNA: TGCGCCAGCAGCCTTCAACAGTATAATTCACCCCTCCACTTT; CDR3 protein: CASSLQQYNSPLHF; clone size: -; J gene: TRBJ1-6; V gene: TRBV4-3; D gene: -
CDR3 DNA: TGTGCCAGCAGCTTTTCCGAAGATACTTACTACGAGCAGTACTTC; CDR3 protein: CASSFSEDTYYEQYF; clone size: once; J gene: TRBJ2-7; V gene: TRBV7-9; D gene: -
CDR3 DNA: TGCAGTGGCAGGGTTTACACTGAAGCTTTCTTT; CDR3 protein: CSGRVYTEAFF; clone size: -; J gene: TRBJ1-1; V gene: TRBV20-1; D gene: -
CDR3 DNA: TGTGCCAGCAGTTTGTGGCGGGGGGCACCTAGCACAGATACGCAGTATTTT; CDR3 protein: CASSLWRGAPSTDTQYF; clone size: -; J gene: TRBJ2-3; V gene: TRBV27; D gene: TRBD2
CDR3 DNA: TGTGCCAGCAGCTGGGGGGCCGGGGACACCGGGGAGCTGTTTTTT; CDR3 protein: CASSWGAGDTGELFF; clone size: -; J gene: TRBJ2-2; V gene: TRBV12-1; D gene: -
CDR3 DNA: TGTGCCAGCAGTGAAAGGACAGTTGGGGGGGAAGCTTTCTTT; CDR3 protein: CASSERTVGGEAFF; clone size: -; J gene: TRBJ1-1; V gene: TRBV2; D gene: -
CDR3 DNA: TGTGCCAGCAGTTCGGGGACAGGCCCTCGAGACGAGCAGTACTTC; CDR3 protein: CASSSGTGPRDEQYF; clone size: -; J gene: TRBJ2-7; V gene: TRBV27; D gene: TRBD1
CDR3 DNA: TGTGCCAGCAGCTCTTCTAGAATGGGACAGGGGAGAATCCCTGGGGCCAACGTCCTGACTTTC; CDR3 protein: CASSSSRMGQGRIPGANVLTF; clone size: -; J gene: TRBJ2-6; V gene: TRBV9; D gene: TRBD1
CDR3 DNA: TGTGCCTCCAGTCTTAACAATGAGCAGTTCTTC; CDR3 protein: CASSLNNEQFF; clone size: -; J gene: TRBJ2-1; V gene: TRBV30; D gene: -
CDR3 DNA: TGTGCCAGCAGCCCCCGGACTAGCGGACGCAATGAGCAGTTCTTC; CDR3 protein: CASSPRTSGRNEQFF; clone size: -; J gene: TRBJ2-1; V gene: TRBV9; D gene: TRBD2
CDR3 DNA: TGCAGCGTTAAAGGGAGAGCCGGGGAGCTGTTTTTT; CDR3 protein: CSVKGRAGELFF; clone size: -; J gene: TRBJ2-2; V gene: TRBV29-1; D gene: -
CDR3 DNA: TGCGCCAGCAGCCAAGAGACTAGGGGGGGGGCCACAGATACGCAGTATTTT; CDR3 protein: CASSQETRGGATDTQYF; clone size: -; J gene: TRBJ2-3; V gene: TRBV4-3; D gene: -
CDR3 DNA: TGTGCCAGCAGCCCCAGAGGACAGGGGTCGACTGGATACGAGCAGTACTTC; CDR3 protein: CASSPRGQGSTGYEQYF; clone size: -; J gene: TRBJ2-7; V gene: TRBV14; D gene: TRBD1
CDR3 DNA: TGTGCCAGCAGCTTGCCGGGCCTGCCCCTTTACGAGCAGTACTTC; CDR3 protein: CASSLPGLPLYEQYF; clone size: -; J gene: TRBJ2-7; V gene: TRBV11-3; D gene: -
CDR3 DNA: TGTGCCAGCAGTTTAGATACAGGGGGACTCTCCTCTGGGGCCAACGTCCTGACTTTC; CDR3 protein: CASSLDTGGLSSGANVLTF; clone size: -; J gene: TRBJ2-6; V gene: TRBV27; D gene: TRBD1
CDR3 DNA: TGTGCCAGCAGCTTCTTAGCGGGAGGGGCCTACAATGAGCAGTTCTTC; CDR3 protein: CASSFLAGGAYNEQFF; clone size: -; J gene: TRBJ2-1; V gene: TRBV11-2; D gene: TRBD2